Below, 21 T cell receptor beta chains from the same sample are listed, as sequenced in a study of blood T cells in healthy people across ages. Together with a sample-barcoded 5' primer, a J-beta primer mix was included in a second PCR lasting about 6 to 11 cycles. TCRdb used MiXCR to reprocess the 5' RACE reads, holding one entry per CDR3 protein. The sample holds around 790,000 distinct CDR3 sequences, approximately 44% seen once. The sequenced sample consisted of blood. The receptors originated from a man between 60 and 75 years old in good health.

The V and J genes are TRBV6-5 and TRBJ2-4; D is undetermined. V dropped 7 bases and J dropped 0 bases, with 13 bases sitting between them. CDR1 MNHEY and CDR2 SVGAGI come from the germline V gene. The CDR3 has 15 residues. The CDR3 nucleotides are TGTGCCAGCAAACCCCAGGATCTAGCCAAAAACATTCAGTACTTC. It specifies CASKPQDLAKNIQYF.

The chain is built from TRBV12-3 or TRBV12-4 and TRBJ2-1; D perhaps matches TRBD2 (7 bases). Trimming stripped 6 bases from V and 7 bases from J, with 19 bases between. The CDR3 is 15 residues long. CDR3 DNA sequence: TGTGCCAGCAGGAAGGGGGGGGGTGGGAAGAATGAGCAGTTCTTC. Translated, it gives CASRKGGGGKNEQFF.

The count of this clonotype is one. V is TRBV12-3 or TRBV12-4 and J is TRBJ2-5, with D maybe TRBD2 (5 bases). The germline V and J ends were trimmed by 1 base and 0 bases, with 15 bases remaining between them. CDR3 length: 17 residues. Written as DNA, the CDR3 is TGTGCCAGCAGTTTAGGTAGGAGGACCGCGGACCAAGAGACCCAGTACTTC. This translates into CASSLGRRTADQETQYF.

The J gene is TRBJ2-5, the V gene TRBV27, with TRBD2 identical over 11 bases. Germline V gene data show CDR1 as MNHEY and CDR2 as SMNVEV (reference sequence). CDR3 length: 15 amino acids. V shed 6 bases, J shed 5 bases, and the junction held 8 bases outside the gene matches. The CDR3 here is CASRPTSGVWETQYF. The CDR3 nucleotides are TGTGCCAGCAGACCGACTAGCGGGGTTTGGGAGACCCAGTACTTC.

The chain employs TRBV5-1 and TRBJ2-5; D possibly uses TRBD1 or TRBD2 (5 bases each). The J call may be mistaken, given a closer DNA end match to TRBJ2-7. In germline, CDR1 is SGHRS, CDR2 YFSETQ. The CDR3 spans 15 residues. The CDR3 nucleotides read TGCGCCAGCAGCTTGGCAGGGACGAGCTCCTACGAGCAGTACTTC. This gives the protein CASSLAGTSSYEQYF.

This chain connects TRBV2 to TRBJ1-6; D possibly corresponds to TRBD1 (6 bases). Germline CDR1 and CDR2: SNHLY and FYNNEI. V lost 6 bases and J lost 3, with 15 bases in between. The CDR3 is made up of 16 amino acids. The CDR3 bases are TGTGCCAGCAGCAGAGGCAGGGGCGTCTATAATTCACCCCTCCACTTT. Its translation: CASSRGRGVYNSPLHF.

The rearrangement uses TRBV28 and TRBJ2-7, with 11 bases aligning to TRBD1. The CDR3 runs to 17 residues. V dropped 3 bases and J dropped 1; count of bases not matched to a gene: 8. Germline CDR1 reads MDHEN; CDR2 reads SYDVKM. CDR3 DNA sequence: TGTGCCAGCAGTTTTTATTTGGACAGGGGGCCGTCCTACGAGCAGTACTTC. It translates to CASSFYLDRGPSYEQYF. Full variable domain (outside the CDR3, taken from reference TRBV28 and TRBJ2-7): DVKVTQSSRYLVKRTGEKVFLECVQDMDHENMFWYRQDPGLGLRLIYFSYDVKMKEKGDIPEGYSVSREKKERFSLILESASTNQTSMYLCASSFYLDRGPSYEQYFGPGTRLTVT.

The chain uses TRBV12-3 or TRBV12-4 and TRBJ1-5, with D possibly TRBD1 on 6 matching bases. CDR3 length: 15 residues. V lost 6 bases, J lost 3 bases, and 15 bases lay in between. The CDR3 sequence is CASRAGGGYNQPQHF. In DNA form, the CDR3 reads TGTGCCAGCAGGGCCGGGGGGGGCTACAATCAGCCCCAGCATTTT.

The chain joins TRBV29-1 to TRBJ2-1, with 7 bases matching TRBD2. The junction had 14 bases not matched to a gene; V was cut back by 8 bases and J by 1 base. Germline V gene data show CDR1 as SQVTM and CDR2 as ANQGSEA. The CDR3 consists of 16 residues. As DNA, the CDR3 is TGCAGCACTGAAGCGCAGGGAGGGATTTCCTACAATGAGCAGTTCTTC. This translates into CSTEAQGGISYNEQFF.

This clonotype was seen only a few times. This chain connects TRBV7-2 to TRBJ2-3, with D possibly TRBD2 on 5 matching bases. The CDR3 totals 15 residues. Trimming left V 4 bases short and J 0 bases short, with 11 bases between. Germline lookup yields CDR1 SGHTA and CDR2 FQGNSA. The CDR3 loop reads CASSSLASSTDTQYF. The CDR3 nucleotides are TGTGCCAGCAGCTCCCTAGCATCTAGCACAGATACGCAGTATTTT.

This clonotype was counted between two and nine times. The chain couples TRBV12-3 or TRBV12-4 to TRBJ2-3; 11 bases match TRBD2. J lost 6 bases, V lost 4 bases, and 3 bases had no gene match. The CDR3 length is 14 residues. The CDR3 nucleotides are TGTGCCAGCAGTTCTAGCGGGGGGAGGGATACGCAGTATTTT. This sequence encodes CASSSSGGRDTQYF.

This clonotype has a handful of counts. The chain employs TRBV5-1 and TRBJ2-5; possible D gene TRBD2, 7 bases. V was clipped by 0 bases and J by 9 bases, with 18 bases between them. This CDR3 comprises 15 residues. The germline V gene has CDR1 SGHRS and CDR2 YFSETQ. The CDR3 coding sequence is TGCGCCAGCAGCTTGGACGCGGGGGAGAGGGGGTCCCAGTACTTC. Amino acid sequence: CASSLDAGERGSQYF.

The chain is built from TRBV7-9 and TRBJ1-4; D ambiguous. There are 14 residues in the CDR3. V was shortened by 5 bases and J by 6 bases, with 13 bases between the two germline ends. Germline V gives CDR1 SEHNR, CDR2 FQNEAQ (reference sequence). The CDR3 DNA reads as TGTGCCAGCAGCGCACGGACGTTAGATGAAAAACTGTTTTTT. It encodes CASSARTLDEKLFF.

This clonotype was counted only a few times. The chain combines TRBV5-1 with TRBJ1-2; TRBD1 agrees at 7 bases. This CDR3 spans 19 amino acids. V lost 0 bases and J lost 0; bases outside the gene matches: 14. Germline-derived CDR1 and CDR2 are SGHRS and YFSETQ. The CDR3 is CASSLAVNSGGRSNYGYTF. In DNA form, the CDR3 reads TGCGCCAGCAGCTTGGCTGTAAACTCAGGGGGACGCTCTAACTATGGCTACACCTTC. The whole variable domain, remainder taken from reference TRBV5-1 and TRBJ1-2, is KAGVTQTPRYLIKTRGQQVTLSCSPISGHRSVSWYQQTPGQGLQFLFEYFSETQRNKGNFPGRFSGRQFSNSRSEMNVSTLELGDSALYLCASSLAVNSGGRSNYGYTFGSGTRLTVV.

The V call is TRBV9, the J call TRBJ2-6; tentative D call: TRBD1 (6 bases). Looked up from germline, CDR1 is SGDLS and CDR2 is YYNGEE. The V and J ends lost 3 bases and 0 bases respectively, with 13 bases between them. This CDR3 comprises 17 residues. CDR3 sequence reads: CASSGDNLYSGANVLTF. CDR3 sequence (DNA): TGTGCCAGCAGCGGGGACAACCTTTACTCTGGGGCCAACGTCCTGACTTTC.

V is TRBV6-5 and J is TRBJ2-3; the match to TRBD2 covers 9 bases. The CDR3 totals 16 residues. Germline V gives CDR1 MNHEY, CDR2 SVGAGI. Trimming took 6 bases from V and 0 from J; bases not matched to a gene: 7. The CDR3: CASRGGLAMSTDTQYF. Written as DNA, the CDR3 is TGTGCCAGCAGGGGAGGACTAGCGATGAGCACAGATACGCAGTATTTT.

In its sample, this clonotype was seen a few times. CDR3 in DNA: TGTGCCAGCAGTCTCCGAGGCGGGGGGCGCACAGATACGCAGTATTTT. Amino acids: CASSLRGGGRTDTQYF. This rearrangement joins TRBV7-2 to TRBJ2-3; 8 bases are a match to TRBD2. CDR3 length: 16 residues. Germline loops: CDR1 SGHTA, CDR2 FQGNSA. V lost 6 bases and J lost 1; bases outside the gene matches: 9.

The CDR3 sequence: CSARMGGRFNSPLHF. CDR3 coding DNA: TGCAGTGCTAGAATGGGGGGGCGATTTAATTCACCCCTCCACTTT. The rearrangement uses TRBV20-1 and TRBJ1-6, with D possibly matching TRBD1 (6 bases). The V and J ends lost 2 bases and 6 bases respectively, with 14 bases between them. The CDR3 is 15 residues long. Germline V gene data show CDR1 as DFQATT and CDR2 as SNEGSKA (reference sequence).

The chain carries TRBV7-2 and TRBJ1-2; D remains ambiguous. CDR3 length equals 13 residues. Germline V gene lookup returns CDR1 SGHTA and CDR2 FQGNSA. V shed 11 bases and J shed 0 bases, with 13 bases lying between them. CDR3 sequence reads: CAGKPRTNYGYTF. The CDR3 region has the DNA TGTGCCGGCAAGCCTAGGACTAACTATGGCTACACCTTC.

This clonotype came up a few times. The genes are TRBV5-6 and TRBJ2-5; 8 bases map to TRBD1. With 4 bases clipped from V and 5 bases from J, the junction kept 13 bases outside the gene matches. The CDR3 sequence is 16 residues long. Germline V lookup: CDR1 SGHDT, CDR2 YYEEEE. CDR3 region: CASSGDDRGPEETQYF. In DNA form, the CDR3 reads TGTGCCAGCAGCGGGGATGACAGGGGCCCGGAGGAGACCCAGTACTTC.

In this sample, this clonotype turned up a few times. The V and J genes are TRBV6-5 and TRBJ1-6; tentatively, D is TRBD1 (6 bases). The CDR3 extends over 16 amino acids. The ends were cut back, 11 bases at V and 7 bases at J, with 24 bases in the middle. Germline CDR1 is MNHEY and CDR2 is SVGAGI. The CDR3 DNA sequence: TGTGCCCCTACACCCCCGGGGGCACAGGAGAATTCACCCCTCCACTTT. It translates to CAPTPPGAQENSPLHF.